This TCR beta chain was identified in a study of patients and donors after allogeneic stem cell transplantation. TCRdb re-called the RT-PCR reads through MiXCR, storing one row per CDR3 protein. The sample comprises under 200,000 distinct CDR3 sequences, 25% to 35% of which are singletons, and 2.5% to 3.5% rests with the top ten. Looked up from germline, CDR1 is SGDLS and CDR2 is YYNGEE. V gave up 4 bases and J gave up 1 base; unmatched junction bases: 4. CDR3 size: 16 residues. The sequence derives from a human donor who was either an allogeneic HSCT recipient or a stem cell or donor lymphocyte infusion donor (not recorded which). It is not recorded whose cells these are; they may come from a transplant donor. Sequencing was carried out using blood, either unsorted or a sorted T cell fraction (not recorded which). The V call is TRBV9, the J call TRBJ2-1; 11 bases map to TRBD2. CDR3 sequence reads: CASSSSGRTSYNEQFF. In DNA form, the CDR3 reads TGTGCCAGCAGCTCTAGCGGGAGGACATCCTACAATGAGCAGTTCTTC.